The clone carrying this T cell receptor beta chain came up a few times. The antigen remains undetermined. The data derive from a study of tumor-infiltrating lymphocytes in primary liver carcinoma. Trimming cost V 2 bases and J 8 bases, with 18 bases left between them. There are 15 residues in the CDR3. Germline V gene data show CDR1 as MNHNS and CDR2 as SASEGT. Points from the study as a whole: Tumors and blood were compared for top-250-clone fraction, and tumors had the significantly higher value (p = 0.039). Tumor-adjacent and tumor-blood pairs shared less of their repertoires than tumor region pairs shared. Owing to bulk unsorted samples, no comparison was made between CD4+ and CD8+ repertoires.

Starting from around 0.45 ug of total RNA, TCR beta cDNA was produced with a primer in the constant region. Slightly modified ARM-PCR served as the procedure for the TCR beta libraries. These libraries came from three rounds of nested multiplex PCR. Both of the initial two PCR rounds ran for roughly 10 cycles and employed TRBV1-TRBV30 forward primers alongside a C-beta reverse primer. TCRdb processed the multiplex PCR reads anew with MiXCR; each CDR3 protein has one entry. The sample yields some 190,000 distinct CDR3 sequences, about 60% seen once. Alongside blood RNA obtained from unsorted whole blood, germline DNA was also extracted. Chronic HBV infection affected patients, none of whom had received treatment.

The chain recombines TRBV6-1 with TRBJ1-2; possibly TRBD1 for D (5 bases). The sequenced sample consisted of peripheral blood. The source of this sequence is a man aged 40-50 years with primary liver carcinoma and hepatitis B virus infection. The CDR3: CASSEKVGPAEGYTF. The CDR3 DNA sequence: TGTGCCAGCAGTGAAAAGGTGGGGCCAGCCGAGGGCTACACCTTC.